One sample yielded the 27 T cell receptor beta chains listed below, sequenced in a study of T-cell memory formation after mild COVID-19. In TCRdb, the 5' RACE reads were re-called with MiXCR into one record per CDR3 protein. The sample yields approximately 350,000 distinct CDR3 sequences, 25% to 30% seen once. The sample was PBMCs or a T cell subset sorted from them (not recorded which). Source of these receptors: an adult woman who had mild COVID-19 (a few samples of this study predate the infection). Cell type and time point are not known.

The CDR3 DNA reads TGTGCCAGCAGTTTATCGGACTATCAGCCCCAGCATTTT. Translated, it gives CASSLSDYQPQHF. The V call is TRBV27, the J call TRBJ1-5; D not resolved. Germline-derived CDR1 and CDR2 are MNHEY and SMNVEV (reference sequence). Trimming took off 0 bases at V and 5 bases at J, with 5 bases between the two ends. The CDR3 is 13 amino acids.

This rearrangement joins TRBV6-4 to TRBJ1-6, with TRBD1 as a possible D gene (5 bases). In germline, CDR1 is MRHNA, CDR2 SNTAGT. Trimming left V 3 bases short and J 9 bases short, with 15 bases between. CDR3 size: 15 residues. CDR3: CASSELGVGVSPLHF. The DNA of the CDR3 is TGTGCCAGCAGTGAGCTCGGGGTAGGGGTTTCACCCCTCCACTTT.

The chain has TRBV6-2 or TRBV6-3 and TRBJ2-4; 10 bases align to TRBD1. Germline trimming cut 5 bases from V and 6 bases from J; bases unmatched to any gene: 10. Germline V gives CDR1 MNHEY, CDR2 SVGEGT. CDR3 length equals 16 residues. The CDR3 is CASSAPGTGARNIQYF. In DNA form, the CDR3 reads TGTGCCAGCAGTGCCCCCGGGACAGGGGCGAGAAACATTCAGTACTTC.

The rearrangement links TRBV5-1 to TRBJ2-7, with D perhaps being TRBD1 or TRBD2 (5 bases each). This CDR3 is 15 amino acids long. Germline V gives CDR1 SGHRS, CDR2 YFSETQ. The germline V and J ends were trimmed by 0 bases and 2 bases, with 12 bases remaining between them. The DNA for the CDR3 is TGCGCCAGCAGCTTGGCTGGGGACCTAGCCTACGAGCAGTACTTC. It encodes CASSLAGDLAYEQYF.

A few counts support this clonotype. V usage is TRBV20-1 and J usage is TRBJ2-1; 11 bases fit TRBD2. J lost 0 bases, V lost 6 bases, and 1 base had no gene match. The CDR3 is 14 residues long. Germline CDR1 DFQATT, CDR2 SNEGSKA (reference sequence). This chain's CDR3 is CSATSGSSYNEQFF. The CDR3 coding sequence is TGCAGTGCAACTAGCGGGAGCTCCTACAATGAGCAGTTCTTC.

The chain uses TRBV7-8 and TRBJ2-2; D unclear. V was cut by 7 bases and J by 4 bases, with 10 bases left in between. The CDR3 runs to 13 residues. Germline V gives CDR1 SGHVS, CDR2 FQNEAQ. The CDR3 sequence is CASTDQPTGELFF. For the CDR3, the DNA is TGTGCCAGCACCGATCAGCCCACCGGGGAGCTGTTTTTT.

V and J are TRBV12-3 or TRBV12-4 and TRBJ2-7; possible D gene TRBD1, 6 bases. CDR3 length: 14 residues. Trimming took off 5 bases at V and 2 bases at J, with 13 bases between the two ends. The CDR3 DNA sequence: TGTGCCAGCAGTCCCTCTGGACAGACCTACGAGCAGTACTTC. It specifies CASSPSGQTYEQYF.

This clonotype was observed a handful of times. The V gene is TRBV29-1, the J gene TRBJ2-1; D possibly corresponds to TRBD2 (5 bases). Germline V gene data show CDR1 as SQVTM and CDR2 as ANQGSEA. The CDR3 is 16 residues long. V shed 4 bases and J shed 3 bases, with 19 bases lying between them. CDR3: CSVGRLGLGLYNEQFF. The CDR3 DNA sequence: TGCAGCGTTGGGAGGTTGGGTTTAGGGCTCTACAATGAGCAGTTCTTC.

The chain combines TRBV7-9 with TRBJ2-1; possible D gene TRBD2, 5 bases. This CDR3 comprises 15 residues. Germline-derived CDR1 and CDR2 are SEHNR and FQNEAQ (reference sequence). V lost 1 base and J 15 bases, leaving 22 bases between the germline ends. The CDR3 sequence is CASSLGSGLTGIGFF. The CDR3, as DNA: TGTGCCAGCAGCTTAGGATCTGGACTGACTGGTATAGGGTTCTTC.

This clonotype was detected many times. The genes are TRBV6-5 and TRBJ2-7, with D possibly TRBD1 on 7 matching bases. Looked up from germline, CDR1 is MNHEY and CDR2 is SVGAGI. The CDR3 consists of 15 residues. The V gene lost 2 bases and the J gene lost 4 bases, with 15 bases spanning the gap. In DNA form, the CDR3 reads TGTGCCAGCAGTTACGGCCCAGGGGGAGGATACGAGCAGTACTTC. Its protein is CASSYGPGGGYEQYF.

J is TRBJ1-1 and V is TRBV19; D is perhaps TRBD1 (5 bases). This CDR3 is 13 amino acids long. Germline V CDR1 and CDR2: LNHDA, SQIVND (reference sequence). The V and J ends lost 3 bases and 5 bases respectively, with 10 bases between them. CDR3 coding DNA: TGTGCCAGTAGTATGTGGGCAGGGACTGAAGCTTTCTTT. Its protein product is CASSMWAGTEAFF.

This clonotype was picked up a small number of times. The chain joins TRBV12-3 or TRBV12-4 to TRBJ2-7; TRBD1 might be the D (8 bases). This CDR3 comprises 14 residues. Trimming pared 6 bases from V and 7 bases from J, leaving 19 bases between. The CDR3 bases are TGTGCCAGCAGCCAGCGGGACAGGATTACGGAGCAGTACTTC. Its protein product is CASSQRDRITEQYF.

This chain joins TRBV6-1 and TRBJ1-1, with D perhaps TRBD1 (6 bases). The CDR3 consists of 14 residues. Deletions cut 2 bases from V and 4 bases from J, with 11 bases between. Germline loops: CDR1 MNHNS, CDR2 SASEGT. The CDR3 DNA follows: TGTGCCAGCAGTGAACCTAACAGGGTCACTGAAGCTTTCTTT. Translating it yields CASSEPNRVTEAFF.

The chain recombines TRBV5-1 with TRBJ2-3; 13 nucleotides align to TRBD2. The ends lost 3 bases at V and 2 bases at J; junction bases unmatched: 6. This CDR3 spans 17 amino acids. Germline CDR1 reads SGHRS; CDR2 reads YFSETQ. The CDR3 reads CASSSPGLAGSTDTQYF. CDR3 nucleotides: TGCGCCAGCAGCTCGCCGGGACTAGCGGGATCCACAGATACGCAGTATTTT.

This sequence joins TRBV3-1 and TRBJ2-2; D may be TRBD2 (5 bases). Germline V gene lookup returns CDR1 LGHDT and CDR2 YNNKEL (reference sequence). The CDR3 length is 15 residues. V lost 4 bases and J lost 0, with 9 bases in between. The CDR3 loop is CASSRGDPNTGELFF. The CDR3 nucleotides read TGTGCCAGCAGCCGGGGAGACCCGAACACCGGGGAGCTGTTTTTT.

There are a few counts of this clonotype. V usage is TRBV3-1 and J usage is TRBJ2-5; 7 nucleotides line up with TRBD1. V lost 1 base to trimming and J lost 1 base; unmatched junction nucleotides: 6. CDR1 and CDR2 (germline): LGHDT, YNNKEL (reference sequence). This CDR3 spans 16 amino acids. The CDR3 spells CASSQGYRDSQETQYF. The CDR3 nucleotides are TGTGCCAGCAGCCAAGGCTATCGGGACAGCCAAGAGACCCAGTACTTC.

This clonotype appeared a few times. This chain links TRBV9 with TRBJ2-5; TRBD1 matches at 7 bases. The length of the CDR3 is 15 residues. The V gene's germline CDR1 is SGDLS and CDR2 YYNGEE. V trimming: 4 bases; J trimming: 5 bases; junction bases outside the gene matches: 11. CDR3 nucleotide sequence: TGTGCCAGCAGCCCTGGCGACAGGGTAGAGGAGACCCAGTACTTC. This sequence encodes CASSPGDRVEETQYF.

This clonotype was picked up many times. V is TRBV12-3 or TRBV12-4 and J is TRBJ2-3, with D hard to call. With 5 bases removed from V and 2 bases from J, the gap between germline ends came to 2 bases. The CDR3 covers 11 residues. Here the CDR3 reads CASSITDTQYF. Written as DNA, the CDR3 is TGTGCCAGCAGTATCACAGATACGCAGTATTTT.

The V gene is TRBV4-1, the J gene TRBJ1-1, with 8 bases matching TRBD1. The length of the CDR3 is 15 residues. The germline V gene has CDR1 MGHRA and CDR2 YSYEKL. V lost 0 bases and J lost 8; bases outside the gene matches: 8. CDR3 in amino acids: CASSQDPAGGFEAFF. CDR3 in DNA: TGCGCCAGCAGCCAAGATCCCGCAGGGGGCTTCGAAGCTTTCTTT.

The chain carries TRBV7-8 and TRBJ2-1, with 8 bases identical to TRBD2. Germline loops: CDR1 SGHVS, CDR2 FQNEAQ. CDR3 length: 16 amino acids. Unmatched junction bases numbered 9, after V lost 1 base and J lost 7 bases. CDR3 sequence reads: CASSLVVGLAGNEQFF. The CDR3 coding sequence is TGTGCCAGCAGCTTAGTTGTCGGACTAGCTGGGAATGAGCAGTTCTTC.

This clonotype has a handful of counts. J is TRBJ2-3 and V is TRBV6-5, with D unclear. The V gene lost 2 bases and the J gene lost 1 base, with 7 bases spanning the gap. CDR1 is MNHEY, CDR2 SVGAGI, per germline. This CDR3 has 14 amino acids. The CDR3 here is CASSYTKRTDTQYF. In nucleotides, the CDR3 is TGTGCCAGCAGTTACACGAAACGCACAGATACGCAGTATTTT.

The rearrangement links TRBV11-1 to TRBJ2-1; TRBD2 matches at 9 bases. The CDR3 is 16 amino acids. Trimming cost V 3 bases and J 4 bases; bases outside gene matches: 7. Per the germline V gene, CDR1 is SGHAT and CDR2 is FQDESV (reference sequence). The CDR3 DNA reads as TGTGCCAGCAGCTTCGACGGCGGGGGGGGATACAATGAGCAGTTCTTC. Residues: CASSFDGGGGYNEQFF.

This clonotype turned up a few times. The genes are TRBV18 and TRBJ2-7, with 8 bases lining up with TRBD1. The V segment lost 2 bases and the J segment 6 bases; nucleotides outside the gene matches: 3. The CDR3 consists of 13 residues. Looked up from germline, CDR1 is KGHSH and CDR2 is LQKENI. The CDR3 region has the DNA TGTGCCAGCTCACCAGGTGACAGGGGCGAGCAGTACTTC. The encoded protein is CASSPGDRGEQYF.

In this sample, this clonotype turned up a few times. The chain employs TRBV7-9 and TRBJ1-1; 7 nucleotides agree with TRBD1. V lost 3 bases to trimming and J lost 9 bases; unmatched junction nucleotides: 1. Germline CDR1 SEHNR, CDR2 FQNEAQ (reference sequence). This CDR3 is 11 amino acids long. Here the CDR3 DNA reads TGTGCCAGCAGCTTGACAGGGCAAGCTTTCTTT. The encoded protein is CASSLTGQAFF.

This chain links TRBV7-9 with TRBJ1-4, with D perhaps matching TRBD1 (5 bases). This CDR3 spans 15 amino acids. Between the trimmed V and J ends, which lost 1 base and 6 bases, there was a span of 12 bases. Germline lookup yields CDR1 SEHNR and CDR2 FQNEAQ (reference sequence). The CDR3 DNA sequence: TGTGCCAGCAGCTTAGGGGGCAGGCCGGATGAAAAACTGTTTTTT. Encoded protein: CASSLGGRPDEKLFF.

The rearrangement joins TRBV12-3 or TRBV12-4 to TRBJ2-5; 11 nucleotides line up with TRBD2. This CDR3 comprises 15 residues. V lost 7 bases and J lost 3; bases outside the gene matches: 7. The CDR3 loop is CASTSGTSGEETQYF. The DNA for the CDR3 is TGTGCCAGCACCTCCGGGACTAGCGGAGAAGAGACCCAGTACTTC.

This clonotype turned up a few times. The rearrangement links TRBV3-1 to TRBJ2-1; a possible D gene is TRBD1 (5 bases). The germline V gene encodes CDR1 LGHDT and CDR2 YNNKEL (reference sequence). This CDR3 comprises 13 residues. V lost 2 bases to trimming and J lost 4 bases, with 6 bases between them. The CDR3 here is CASSQRQYNEQFF. The CDR3 DNA reads as TGTGCCAGCAGCCAAAGACAGTACAATGAGCAGTTCTTC.